The 20 T cell receptor beta chains below all came from one sample that was sequenced in a study of PD-1 blockade in mismatch repair-deficient tumors. The data were produced by immunoSEQ multiplex PCR, yet TCRdb's version contains in-frame clones alone and is incomplete. This sample yields about 34,000 clones, of which 80% are seen a single time; around 3.4% belongs to the top ten. Sequencing used PBMCs, obtained less than 7 weeks after starting pembrolizumab. Receptors were obtained from an adult with mismatch repair-deficient cancer.

V usage is TRBV19 and J usage is TRBJ2-1; TRBD2 aligns across 11 bases. V was pared by 5 bases and J by 9 bases, with 9 bases of the junction left unmatched. The length of the CDR3 is 15 residues. The germline V gene has CDR1 LNHDA and CDR2 SQIVND (reference sequence). DNA of the CDR3: TGTGCCAGTAGTCGTACTAGCGGGAGATGGGGTGAGCAGTTCTTC. Amino acids: CASSRTSGRWGEQFF.

The J gene is TRBJ1-1, the V gene TRBV29-1, with TRBD1 as a possible D gene (5 bases). The V end lost 6 bases, the J end lost 3 bases, and 17 bases lay between the germline ends. The CDR3 has 14 amino acids. Germline assignment: CDR1 SQVTM and CDR2 ANQGSEA. DNA for the CDR3: TGCAGCGTGCGGCAGGGCATCTTGTACACTGAAGCTTTCTTT. Protein product: CSVRQGILYTEAFF. The full variable domain, its missing parts supplied by reference TRBV29-1 and TRBJ1-1, is SAVISQKPSRDICQRGTSLTIQCQVDSQVTMMFWYRQQPGQSLTLIATANQGSEATYESGFVIDKFPISRPNLTFSTLTVSNMSPEDSSIYLCSVRQGILYTEAFFGQGTRLTVV.

V usage is TRBV4-1 and J usage is TRBJ2-7; TRBD2 matches 11 bases. The germline gives CDR1 MGHRA, CDR2 YSYEKL. Trimming took 0 bases from V and 7 from J; bases not matched to a gene: 11. The CDR3 is 17 amino acids. The CDR3 region has the DNA TGCGCCAGCAGCCAAGAGGTTGGTCTAGCGGGAGGTGAAGAGCAGTACTTC. Amino acid sequence: CASSQEVGLAGGEEQYF.

This clone was seen once. As DNA, the CDR3 is TGCGCCAGCAGCCAAGATAGGGGTACGGGCTACACCTTC. This gives the protein CASSQDRGTGYTF. The chain has TRBV4-1 and TRBJ1-2; D is possibly TRBD1 (5 bases). This CDR3 has 13 residues. Germline CDR1 reads MGHRA; CDR2 reads YSYEKL. The V end was cut by 0 bases, the J end by 8 bases, with 10 bases between.

The V call is TRBV30, the J call TRBJ1-6; 9 bases fit TRBD1. The V segment lost 7 bases and the J segment 0 bases; nucleotides outside the gene matches: 10. The CDR3 length is 17 residues. In germline, CDR1 is GTSNPN, CDR2 SVGIG (reference sequence). The CDR3 spells CASNSGTGSSYNSPLHF. CDR3 DNA sequence: TGTGCCTCCAATTCCGGGACAGGGAGCTCCTATAATTCACCCCTCCACTTT. Supplemented by reference TRBV30 and TRBJ1-6, the full variable domain reads SQTIHQWPATLVQPVGSPLSLECTVEGTSNPNLYWYRQAAGRGLQLLFYSVGIGQISSEVPQNLSASRPQDRQFILSSKKLLLSDSGFYLCASNSGTGSSYNSPLHFGNGTRLTVT.

The V call is TRBV30, the J call TRBJ1-2; D possibly corresponds to TRBD1 (6 bases). Between the trimmed V and J ends, which lost 2 bases and 6 bases, there was a span of 19 bases. Germline CDR1 GTSNPN, CDR2 SVGIG (reference sequence). This CDR3 has 15 residues. CDR3 nucleotide sequence: TGTGCCTGGAGTCCGGACCACAGGGATAGGAATGGCTACACCTTC. Translation: CAWSPDHRDRNGYTF. The variable domain in full, with the rest retrieved from reference TRBV30 and TRBJ1-2, is SQTIHQWPATLVQPVGSPLSLECTVEGTSNPNLYWYRQAAGRGLQLLFYSVGIGQISSEVPQNLSASRPQDRQFILSSKKLLLSDSGFYLCAWSPDHRDRNGYTFGSGTRLTVV.

This clone was recorded once. This chain connects TRBV4-2 to TRBJ2-5, with 8 bases fitting TRBD2. The DNA end is a closer match to TRBJ2-7, so the J assignment may be wrong. The CDR3 is 16 amino acids. The V gene's germline CDR1 is LGHNA and CDR2 YNFKEQ. This CDR3 is CASSQEQKREPYEQYF. The CDR3 region has the DNA TGTGCCAGCAGCCAAGAGCAGAAGCGGGAGCCCTACGAGCAGTACTTC.

This clone was recorded only once. This chain joins TRBV29-1 and TRBJ1-1, with D unclear. V lost 8 bases, J lost 6 bases, and 22 bases lay in between. Germline values: CDR1 SQVTM, CDR2 ANQGSEA. This CDR3 has 14 amino acids. CDR3 nucleotides: TGCAGCATCCAGCGTTCGGCCGGGTCGGCTGAAGCTTTCTTT. This codes for CSIQRSAGSAEAFF.

V is TRBV11-2 and J is TRBJ1-5; the match to TRBD1 covers 8 bases. The ends lost 5 bases at V and 3 bases at J; junction bases unmatched: 9. Germline V gene lookup returns CDR1 SGHAT and CDR2 FQNNGV. This CDR3 is 16 amino acids long. CDR3 coding DNA: TGTGCCAGCAGCCCCCGGACAGGGCACGCCAATCAGCCCCAGCATTTT. The encoded protein is CASSPRTGHANQPQHF.

This clone was recorded once. Relative to the germline gene, one junction end is altered; a read error may explain this. The rearrangement joins TRBV7-7 to TRBJ2-3; 9 bases match TRBD2. CDR3 length equals 15 residues. Germline-derived CDR1 and CDR2 are SSHAT and FNYEAQ (reference sequence). CDR3 residues: CASSFTSGSTDTQYF. DNA of the CDR3: TGTGCTAGCAGCTTCACTAGCGGGAGCACAGATACGCAGTATTTT.

This clone was recorded only once. The chain links TRBV4-2 to TRBJ2-3; D gene ambiguous. CDR3 length: 14 amino acids. V was cut by 2 bases and J by 0 bases, with 6 bases left in between. Germline lookup yields CDR1 LGHNA and CDR2 YNFKEQ. This chain's CDR3 is CASSQRVSTDTQYF. In DNA, the CDR3 is TGTGCCAGCAGCCAACGGGTTAGCACAGATACGCAGTATTTT.

This clone was counted once. The chain is built from TRBV30 and TRBJ2-5; TRBD1 matches at 9 bases. Per germline, CDR1 GTSNPN and CDR2 SVGIG (reference sequence). Trimming cost V 4 bases and J 5 bases; bases outside gene matches: 14. This CDR3 is 16 amino acids long. The CDR3 DNA sequence: TGTGCCTGGACCCAAGGACAGGGGCGGCCCGGGGAGACCCAGTACTTC. Its protein product is CAWTQGQGRPGETQYF.

The chain recombines TRBV30 with TRBJ2-5; possibly TRBD2 for D (6 bases). Between the trimmed V and J ends, which lost 4 bases and 3 bases, there was a span of 15 bases. This CDR3 contains 14 residues. CDR1 and CDR2 from the germline V gene are GTSNPN and SVGIG (reference sequence). CDR3 nucleotides: TGTGCCTGGACATATCGGGACTCCAAAGAGACCCAGTACTTC. Protein: CAWTYRDSKETQYF.

This clone has a handful of counts. The chain has TRBV4-1 and TRBJ2-7, with TRBD1 as a possible D gene (5 bases). CDR1 and CDR2 (germline): MGHRA, YSYEKL. Trimming left V 2 bases short and J 5 bases short, with 13 bases between. The CDR3 length is 14 residues. The CDR3 region is CASSQPPPGNEQYF. The CDR3 DNA is TGCGCCAGCAGCCAACCCCCCCCAGGGAACGAGCAGTACTTC.

The rearrangement joins TRBV19 to TRBJ1-2, with a weak D call TRBD1 (5 bases). The CDR3 extends over 14 amino acids. CDR1 is LNHDA, CDR2 SQIVND, per germline (reference sequence). V dropped 3 bases and J dropped 8 bases, with 16 bases sitting between them. CDR3 DNA: TGTGCCAGTAGTATGGGGCGACAGCAAGGAGGCTACACCTTC. This sequence encodes CASSMGRQQGGYTF.

The J gene is TRBJ2-5, the V gene TRBV5-1; D not resolved. The V gene's germline CDR1 is SGHRS and CDR2 YFSETQ. The CDR3 totals 11 residues. Trimming stripped 5 bases from V and 5 bases from J, with 7 bases between. The CDR3 loop is CASSLSETQYF. For the CDR3, the DNA is TGCGCCAGCAGTCTCAGTGAGACCCAGTACTTC.

This clone was counted once. The V and J genes are TRBV25-1 and TRBJ1-3, with D possibly matching TRBD1 (6 bases). Germline CDR1 reads MGHDK; CDR2 reads SYGVNS. The CDR3 length is 15 residues. Trimming removed 6 bases from V and 4 bases from J, with 16 bases in between. CDR3 sequence: CASRARGTGGNTIYF. The CDR3 nucleotides are TGTGCCAGCAGAGCCAGGGGTACGGGCGGAAACACCATATATTTT.

This clone was seen a handful of times. The chain uses TRBV7-9 and TRBJ2-7, with D possibly matching TRBD1 (6 bases). CDR1 and CDR2 (germline): SEHNR, FQNEAQ (reference sequence). CDR3 length: 14 amino acids. Between the trimmed V and J ends, which lost 7 bases and 1 base, there was a span of 14 bases. In DNA, the CDR3 is TGTGCCAGCACTCACTCTGACAGGTCCTACGAGCAGTACTTC. It encodes CASTHSDRSYEQYF.

The chain is built from TRBV5-4 and TRBJ1-1; D may be TRBD1 (5 bases). Germline V lookup: CDR1 SGHNT, CDR2 YYREEE (reference sequence). V was pared by 0 bases and J by 5 bases, with 11 bases between. This CDR3 region has 14 residues. Here the CDR3 reads CASSLVGEGTEAFF. CDR3 sequence (DNA): TGTGCCAGCAGCTTGGTAGGGGAGGGGACTGAAGCTTTCTTT.

The chain has TRBV7-6 and TRBJ2-2; 10 nucleotides agree with TRBD2. CDR1 SGHVS and CDR2 FNYEAQ come from the germline V gene. The CDR3 spans 15 residues. Unmatched junction bases numbered 7, after V lost 5 bases and J lost 7 bases. The CDR3 reads CASSPRTSGGGELFF. CDR3 in DNA: TGTGCCAGCAGCCCCCGGACTAGCGGAGGCGGGGAGCTGTTTTTT. The whole variable domain, filled in from reference TRBV7-6 and TRBJ2-2, reads GAGVSQSPRYKVTKRGQDVALRCDPISGHVSLYWYRQALGQGPEFLTYFNYEAQQDKSGLPNDRFSAERPEGSISTLTIQRTEQRDSAMYRCASSPRTSGGGELFFGEGSRLTVL.